The 21 T cell receptor beta chains listed next were all sequenced from one sample in a study of T-cell memory formation after mild COVID-19. Each CDR3 protein is one row after TCRdb ran MiXCR on the 5' RACE reads. The sample shows some 600,000 distinct CDR3 sequences, about 18% of them seen only once. Sequenced sample: PBMCs or a T cell subset sorted from them (not recorded which). The receptors were sampled from an adult woman who had mild COVID-19 (a few samples of this study predate the infection). Cell type and time point are not known.

The V gene is TRBV7-9, the J gene TRBJ2-2, with TRBD1 matching 9 bases. The V segment lost 4 bases and the J segment 10 bases; nucleotides outside the gene matches: 13. CDR3 length equals 16 residues. Germline V gene lookup returns CDR1 SEHNR and CDR2 FQNEAQ (reference sequence). The CDR3 loop reads CASSSNRDRVKEELFF. The CDR3 DNA reads as TGTGCCAGCAGCTCTAACCGGGACAGGGTGAAAGAGGAGCTGTTTTTT.

The sample holds a few counts of this clonotype. This chain links TRBV10-3 with TRBJ1-1; D is perhaps TRBD1 (5 bases). V was trimmed by 3 bases and J by 5 bases, leaving 13 bases between them. The germline CDR1 and CDR2 sequences are ENHRY and SYGVKD. The CDR3 covers 14 residues. The DNA for the CDR3 is TGTGCCATCAGTGAACTGACGGGACGGACTGAAGCTTTCTTT. The encoded protein is CAISELTGRTEAFF.

The DNA of the CDR3 is TGTGCCAGCACCCAGAGCAATGAGCAGTTCTTC. Its protein product is CASTQSNEQFF. The chain employs TRBV13 and TRBJ2-1; D gene unclear. In germline, CDR1 is PRHDT, CDR2 FYEKMQ (reference sequence). V lost 7 bases to trimming and J lost 6 bases, with 7 bases between them. CDR3 size: 11 residues.

V is TRBV5-1 and J is TRBJ1-4; D may be TRBD1 (6 bases). The CDR3 is made up of 14 amino acids. Germline values: CDR1 SGHRS, CDR2 YFSETQ. Trimming left V 7 bases short and J 1 base short, with 11 bases between. CDR3 in amino acids: CASRRDITNEKLFF. The CDR3 DNA follows: TGCGCCAGCCGCCGGGACATAACTAATGAAAAACTGTTTTTT. The full variable domain, rest sourced from reference TRBV5-1 and TRBJ1-4, is KAGVTQTPRYLIKTRGQQVTLSCSPISGHRSVSWYQQTPGQGLQFLFEYFSETQRNKGNFPGRFSGRQFSNSRSEMNVSTLELGDSALYLCASRRDITNEKLFFGSGTQLSVL.

This clonotype has more than one count but fewer than ten. V and J are TRBV27 and TRBJ2-1, with TRBD1 matching 7 bases. The CDR3 length is 15 residues. V dropped 5 bases and J dropped 5; count of bases not matched to a gene: 9. Germline CDR1 reads MNHEY; CDR2 reads SMNVEV (reference sequence). The chain's CDR3 is CASSHSGTADNEQFF. CDR3 nucleotide sequence: TGTGCCAGCAGTCACTCCGGGACAGCCGACAATGAGCAGTTCTTC.

A few counts support this clonotype. The genes are TRBV29-1 and TRBJ2-5; 8 nucleotides agree with TRBD1. CDR3 length: 14 amino acids. Looked up from germline, CDR1 is SQVTM and CDR2 is ANQGSEA. V lost 7 bases to trimming and J lost 5 bases; unmatched junction nucleotides: 12. DNA for the CDR3: TGCAGCGCACAACTTGGGACAGGCGGGGAGACCCAGTACTTC. Protein sequence: CSAQLGTGGETQYF.

The V gene is TRBV6-1, the J gene TRBJ1-5; perhaps TRBD1 as D (6 bases). V was trimmed by 1 base and J by 6 bases, leaving 16 bases between them. This CDR3 comprises 16 residues. Germline V gene sequence: CDR1 MNHNS, CDR2 SASEGT. DNA for the CDR3: TGTGCCAGCAGTGAAGTGTATGGGGGCAGGGGTCAGCCCCAGCATTTT. Its translation: CASSEVYGGRGQPQHF.

V and J are TRBV30 and TRBJ2-1, with 8 bases fitting TRBD2. The CDR3 runs 15 residues. The germline V gene has CDR1 GTSNPN and CDR2 SVGIG (reference sequence). J lost 0 bases, V lost 4 bases, and 5 bases had no gene match. DNA for the CDR3: TGTGCCTGGAAGGTTAGCGGGGTCTCCTACAATGAGCAGTTCTTC. It specifies CAWKVSGVSYNEQFF.

This clonotype was recorded at least ten times. The V gene is TRBV11-2, the J gene TRBJ2-2; D ambiguous. V lost 1 base and J lost 5, with 2 bases in between. CDR3 length: 12 residues. Germline CDR1 is SGHAT and CDR2 is FQNNGV. The CDR3 loop is CASSLGTGELFF. The CDR3 nucleotides read TGTGCCAGCAGCTTAGGGACCGGGGAGCTGTTTTTT.

This clonotype came up a few times. The rearrangement joins TRBV20-1 to TRBJ2-7, with TRBD2 identical over 7 bases. This CDR3 region has 13 residues. V shed 4 bases and J 2 bases; nucleotides not matched to a gene: 5. In germline, CDR1 is DFQATT, CDR2 SNEGSKA (reference sequence). CDR3 in DNA: TGCAGTGCTAACCGACTAGCAACCTACGAGCAGTACTTC. Amino acid sequence: CSANRLATYEQYF.

V is TRBV7-6 and J is TRBJ2-3; 12 bases fit TRBD2. Germline lookup yields CDR1 SGHVS and CDR2 FNYEAQ. V gave up 2 bases and J gave up 0 bases; unmatched junction bases: 6. The CDR3 runs 18 residues. CDR3 protein: CASSLTQTSGGSTDTQYF. CDR3 nucleotide sequence: TGTGCCAGCAGCTTAACCCAGACTAGCGGGGGTAGCACAGATACGCAGTATTTT.

The chain recombines TRBV9 with TRBJ2-7; D might be TRBD2 (6 bases). Germline V CDR1 and CDR2: SGDLS, YYNGEE. The CDR3 is made up of 17 amino acids. V dropped 0 bases and J dropped 5 bases, with 21 bases sitting between them. The DNA for the CDR3 is TGTGCCAGCAGCGTAGAGGGGACGAGCGGGCGAGGTCACGAGCAGTACTTC. Translating gives CASSVEGTSGRGHEQYF.

Only a few counts were recorded for this clonotype. The chain uses TRBV3-1 and TRBJ2-1; no reliable D call. The CDR3 totals 16 residues. Looked up from germline, CDR1 is LGHDT and CDR2 is YNNKEL (reference sequence). Trimming took off 1 base at V and 0 bases at J, with 10 bases between the two ends. The CDR3 nucleotides read TGTGCCAGCAGCCAAGGATGGGGTAGCTCCTACAATGAGCAGTTCTTC. Residues: CASSQGWGSSYNEQFF.

The rearrangement uses TRBV12-3 or TRBV12-4 and TRBJ2-1; D not resolved. This CDR3 is 14 amino acids long. Trimming shortened V by 2 bases and J by 2 bases, and 7 bases separated the two germline ends. The CDR3 loop reads CASSLSAAYNEQFF. CDR3 nucleotides: TGTGCCAGCAGTTTAAGTGCGGCCTACAATGAGCAGTTCTTC.

In its sample, this clonotype was seen once. The V gene is TRBV12-3 or TRBV12-4, the J gene TRBJ2-7, with a weak D call TRBD2 (5 bases). V was clipped by 1 base and J by 2 bases, with 18 bases between them. The CDR3 is 17 residues long. CDR3 sequence (DNA): TGTGCCAGCAGTTTAGTATCGACCATTCGGAGGCCCTACGAGCAGTACTTC. Its protein is CASSLVSTIRRPYEQYF.

This clonotype has a count of ten or more. This chain connects TRBV7-3 to TRBJ2-5; 8 nucleotides match TRBD2. Germline values: CDR1 SGHTA, CDR2 FQGTGA. The CDR3 is 13 residues long. Trimming took 8 bases from V and 2 from J; bases not matched to a gene: 4. The CDR3 reads CASGAGVQETQYF. Here the CDR3 DNA reads TGTGCCAGCGGAGCGGGAGTTCAAGAGACCCAGTACTTC.

The table lists this clonotype with many counts. The V call is TRBV12-3 or TRBV12-4, the J call TRBJ2-5, with D perhaps matching TRBD2 (5 bases). V was pared by 8 bases and J by 5 bases, with 15 bases between. The CDR3 spans 13 residues. The CDR3, as DNA: TGTGCCAGCCAGCTCCGGGGAAGTGAGACCCAGTACTTC. Translating gives CASQLRGSETQYF.

This clonotype was recorded a few times. The gene calls are TRBV19 and TRBJ2-5; D not certain. The V gene lost 8 bases and the J gene lost 4 bases, with 14 bases spanning the gap. The CDR3 has 13 amino acids. CDR1 and CDR2 (germline): LNHDA, SQIVND (reference sequence). The CDR3 DNA follows: TGTGCCAGTGGAAGGTTGGTAGGAGAGACCCAGTACTTC. It encodes CASGRLVGETQYF.

This clonotype has at least ten counts. This sequence joins TRBV5-1 and TRBJ1-2; D is ambiguous. CDR1 and CDR2 from the germline V gene are SGHRS and YFSETQ. This CDR3 spans 14 amino acids. V gave up 4 bases and J gave up 0 bases, with 10 bases separating them. The DNA of the CDR3 is TGCGCCAGCAGCCCCCAAGGACCTAACTATGGCTACACCTTC. Protein sequence: CASSPQGPNYGYTF.

This rearrangement joins TRBV7-9 to TRBJ2-6, with D perhaps TRBD1 or TRBD2 (5 bases each). Germline V CDR1 and CDR2: SEHNR, FQNEAQ (reference sequence). CDR3 size: 18 residues. Deletions cut 5 bases from V and 0 bases from J, with 17 bases between. The CDR3 sequence is CASSGVPRDPSGANVLTF. The CDR3 nucleotides are TGTGCCAGCAGCGGAGTACCACGGGACCCCTCTGGGGCCAACGTCCTGACTTTC.

The V call is TRBV29-1, the J call TRBJ2-3, with TRBD2 matching over 13 bases. CDR1 is SQVTM and CDR2 is ANQGSEA in the germline V gene. This CDR3 spans 15 amino acids. V was pared by 7 bases and J by 2 bases, with 6 bases of the junction left unmatched. In DNA form, the CDR3 reads TGCAGCGCCCGACTAGCGGGGGGACCCACAGATACGCAGTATTTT. As protein: CSARLAGGPTDTQYF.